This T cell receptor beta chain was obtained from a study of blood T cell repertoires in COVID-19 (dated by TCRdb to 2018 to 2020). Concerning the study at large: Samples covering the acute and convalescent phases of COVID-19 were provided by collaborators in the United States, Italy and Spain. The prospective study material was composed of cDNA or gDNA derived from T cells, B-cell-depleted T cells, or PBMCs. The dataset comprised deeply sampled blood TCRbeta repertoires from subjects exposed to, actively infected with, or recovered from COVID-19. The repertoires were released in a freely available public database intended as a resource for research on the immune response to SARS-CoV-2. Samples came from the ongoing ImmuneRACE study (first 160 participants) plus 1,254 subjects from 6 global collaborators. The sample metadata nearly always contained a de-identified subject ID, COVID-19 status, age in years and sex. Where available, HLA class I and class II types were taken from metadata supplied by the sample provider and were not determined by assay-based typing. Summary of the overall study and its limitations: How much clinical and demographic metadata was included differed by source and by participant, and the metadata was provided uncurated.

Remarks on this clone: Its antigen remains undetermined. The input lacks base qualities; no much larger clone sits a single base away.

The germline V gene (reference sequence) sets CDR1 to MNHEY and CDR2 to SMNVEV. CDR3 length: 14 amino acids, cysteine to phenylalanine. Of all the DNA, just the CDR3 is kept, 42 bases in frame from base 1. Trimming removed 5 bases from V and 3 bases from J, leaving 14 bases between the germline ends. The immunoSEQ Assay, a bias-controlled multiplex PCR, was used to amplify TCRbeta CDR3 regions from genomic DNA. Turning to the authors' computational methods: Within the assay, amplification of reference gene primers was used to estimate how many nucleated cells each sample contained. To quantify the absolute abundance of each unique TCRbeta CDR3 rearrangement, sequence reads were collapsed and filtered. For each sample, productive Simpson clonality was calculated as the square root of Simpson's diversity index across productive rearrangements. TCRdb carries this immuneACCESS record with in-frame sequences only. Its versions omit some clonotypes, under half of them owing to an unresolved V gene in the studies checked, with the rest unexplained. V, J and clone size are those of that table, while D and trimming were read from the DNA. The sample table contains roughly 250,000 clones; only one count was recorded for 65% to 85% of them. 15% to 18% of the sample is taken by the ten largest.

At one collaborating source in Seattle, patients were enrolled during active infection and were followed longitudinally through the course of disease. Collaborating institutions collected whole blood in K2EDTA tubes following their own protocols. Collaborator samples were shipped for TCRbeta analysis as frozen whole blood, isolated PBMCs, or DNA extracted from either sample type. Sequenced material: peripheral blood. This TCR was recovered from a person between 65 and 79 years old with COVID-19, enrolled during active disease. The V gene is TRBV27 and the J gene is TRBJ2-7, with TRBD1 perhaps the D gene, on 5 matching bases. The sequence in DNA is TGTGCCAGCAGTGATCAGGACACAAACTACGAGCAGTACTTC. This encodes CASSDQDTNYEQYF.